This T cell receptor beta chain emerged from a study of blood T cell repertoires in COVID-19. Study-wide context: PBMCs, B-cell-depleted T cells, or T cells provided the cDNA or gDNA that made up the material.

Trimming took 5 bases from V and 7 from J, leaving 18 bases between them. Germline V gene data show CDR1 as SGHTA and CDR2 as FQGTGA. This CDR3 has 15 residues. The protocol was immunoSEQ multiplex PCR, while the TCRdb copy is restricted to in-frame clones and leaves out a portion. The sample holds about 240,000 clones; approximately 87% are singletons and the top ten take approximately 6.2%. The chain employs TRBV7-3 and TRBJ2-1; possibly TRBD2 for D (7 bases). This TCR came from a man aged 60-69 years with acute or convalescent COVID-19. Sample: peripheral blood. DNA for the CDR3: TGTGCCAGCAGCCCCTACGGGGGGCAATCGAATGAGCAGTTCTTC. The encoded protein is CASSPYGGQSNEQFF.